This T cell receptor (beta chain) was sequenced in a study of T cells in Graves' hyperthyroidism and ophthalmopathy. This clonotype appeared a few times. This CDR3 spans 15 amino acids. Germline CDR1 LGHDT, CDR2 YNNKEL (reference sequence). J was trimmed by 2 bases and V by 0 bases; bases with no gene match: 2. Amplification of TCR beta CDR3 regions was performed using RNA transcripts as template. First-round RT-PCR with HTBI primers amplified the TCR CDR3 region. MiXCR, applied by TCRdb to the multiplex PCR reads, yields one record per CDR3 protein. The table includes some 570,000 distinct CDR3 sequences, approximately 14% detected once.

What was sequenced was blood. The chain carries TRBV3-1 and TRBJ2-7; 9 positions match TRBD1. The sequence was obtained from a young woman with Graves' ophthalmopathy. DNA of the CDR3: TGTGCCAGCAGCCAAGAGGGACAGGGACCCTACGAGCAGTACTTC. This codes for CASSQEGQGPYEQYF.